The 7 T cell receptor beta chains below come from one sample, sequenced in a study of STAT5B mutations in CD4+ large granular lymphocyte leukemia. Some clones are missing from TCRdb's copy, which holds only in-frame ones; the method was immunoSEQ multiplex PCR. The sample lists about 45,000 clones, 65% to 90% occurring once. Sequencing was carried out using CD4+ T cells from blood buffy coats. All receptors come from a human donor in good health.

This clone came up a few times. This sequence joins TRBV9 and TRBJ2-5, with 8 bases aligning to TRBD2. V shed 0 bases and J 4 bases; nucleotides not matched to a gene: 5. The germline V gene has CDR1 SGDLS and CDR2 YYNGEE. The CDR3 has 15 amino acids. CDR3 DNA: TGTGCCAGCAGCGTAGGTAGCGGGATCGGAGAGACCCAGTACTTC. Its protein is CASSVGSGIGETQYF.

V gene TRBV2 combines with J gene TRBJ2-7, with D uncertain. V was clipped by 5 bases and J by 2 bases, with 4 bases between them. The CDR3 loop spans 11 amino acids. Germline-derived CDR1 and CDR2 are SNHLY and FYNNEI. CDR3 in DNA: TGTGCCAGCAGTTCAACCTACGAGCAGTACTTC. Residues: CASSSTYEQYF.

The genes are TRBV2 and TRBJ2-7; 7 bases align to TRBD2. Germline assignment: CDR1 SNHLY and CDR2 FYNNEI. V shed 5 bases, J shed 0 bases, and the junction held 1 base outside the gene matches. This CDR3 is built from 13 residues. The CDR3 bases are TGTGCCAGCAGTCGGGACTACTCCTACGAGCAGTACTTC. Its protein is CASSRDYSYEQYF.

This clone was seen just once. The chain combines TRBV4-3 with TRBJ1-3; D unclear. V lost 2 bases, J lost 0 bases, and 14 bases lay in between. The CDR3 totals 17 residues. Looked up from germline, CDR1 is LGHNA and CDR2 is YSLEER. The CDR3: CASSQSSTLFSGNTIYF. The CDR3 DNA reads TGCGCCAGCAGCCAATCCTCGACACTTTTCTCTGGAAACACCATATATTTT.

Comments on this clone: The junction differs from germline at one of its ends, possibly a read error. This CDR3 reads CASSLTREWTGELFF. The CDR3 bases are TGTGCCAGCAGCCTAACCCGGGAGTGGACCGGGGAGCTGTTTTTT. V is TRBV7-3 and J is TRBJ2-2; maybe TRBD2 (6 bases). The CDR3 sequence is 15 residues long. Germline V gene lookup returns CDR1 SGHTA and CDR2 FQGTGA.

The chain links TRBV11-2 to TRBJ2-1, with TRBD2 as a possible D gene (5 bases). CDR1 and CDR2 from the germline V gene are SGHAT and FQNNGV. V was shortened by 5 bases and J by 0 bases, with 20 bases between the two germline ends. The CDR3 is 18 amino acids. The CDR3 is CASSVRLTSGLSYNEQFF. DNA for the CDR3: TGTGCCAGCAGCGTACGACTGACCAGCGGCCTCTCCTACAATGAGCAGTTCTTC.

The table lists this clone with a few counts. The chain has TRBV7-8 and TRBJ1-1; maybe TRBD1 (6 bases). Trimming took 5 bases from V and 8 from J, leaving 21 bases between them. Germline CDR1 SGHVS, CDR2 FQNEAQ. The CDR3 runs to 15 residues. CDR3 nucleotides: TGTGCCAGCAGCCCTACTGACAGGCGGTTTATAGAAGCTTTCTTT. This translates into CASSPTDRRFIEAFF.